This TCR beta chain was found in a study of blood T cells in healthy people across ages. General observations from the study: Observed TCR beta diversity per million T cells went down as age went up. This fall followed a roughly linear course with age.

Trimming removed 6 bases at V and 5 bases at J, with 16 bases between. The CDR3 is made up of 15 amino acids. A J-beta primer mix and a sample-barcoded 5' primer were used in a second PCR of roughly 7 to 12 cycles. TCRdb called the 5' RACE reads again in MiXCR, with one record for every CDR3 protein. The data contain roughly 800,000 distinct CDR3 sequences, about a quarter of them seen just once; the ten biggest clones take up 2.5% to 3.5%. This clonotype was seen only a few times. Antigen specificity is unknown. This sample also belongs to another study, concerning T cells of mothers and their children.

V and J are TRBV12-3 or TRBV12-4 and TRBJ1-4, with no clear D. The clonotype comes from a boy between 10 and 17 years old in good health. Sequencing was carried out using blood. The CDR3 spells CASSAVGRGNEKLFF. Written as DNA, the CDR3 is TGTGCCAGCAGCGCGGTGGGCCGCGGGAATGAAAAACTGTTTTTT.